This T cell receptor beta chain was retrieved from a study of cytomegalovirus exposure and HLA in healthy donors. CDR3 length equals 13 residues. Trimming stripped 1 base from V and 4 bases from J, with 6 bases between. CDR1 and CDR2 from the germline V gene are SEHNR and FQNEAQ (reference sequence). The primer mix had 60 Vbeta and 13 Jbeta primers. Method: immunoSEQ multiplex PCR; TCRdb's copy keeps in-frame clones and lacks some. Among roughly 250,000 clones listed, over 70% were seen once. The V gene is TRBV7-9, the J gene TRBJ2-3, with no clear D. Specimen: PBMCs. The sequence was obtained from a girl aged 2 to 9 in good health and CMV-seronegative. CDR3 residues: CASSLDFSDTQYF. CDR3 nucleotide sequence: TGTGCCAGCAGCTTAGATTTCTCAGATACGCAGTATTTT. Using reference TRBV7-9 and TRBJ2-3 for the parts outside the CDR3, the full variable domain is DTGVSQNPRHKITKRGQNVTFRCDPISEHNRLYWYRQTLGQGPEFLTYFQNEAQLEKSRLLSDRFSAERPKGSFSTLEIQRTEQGDSAMYLCASSLDFSDTQYFGPGTRLTVL.